The sequence of this TCR beta chain was determined in a study of T cells expressing NK-cell markers. The wider study: Seven of the eight sequenced donors were HCMV-seropositive; one was seronegative. Study-level findings and limits: Researchers report these clonotypes also headed the CD3+CD56-NKG2C+ fraction in four donors. The contribution of dominant NKG2C+ clonotypes to CD8+ T cells in more than five donors was 1.0-7.0%.

On this clonotype: Its antigen is unknown.

The CDR3 covers 15 residues. The germline gives CDR1 DFQATT, CDR2 SNEGSKA (reference sequence). TCRdb re-called the 5' RACE reads, yielding one record per CDR3 amino acid sequence without DNA. The sample features 400,000 to 550,000 distinct CDR3 sequences, with 7.3% in its top ten. The source is a woman between 18 and 69 years old in good health. Sequenced input: blood T cells: a sorted CD56 or NKG2C T cell subset, CD4+ or CD8+ T cells, or bulk PBMC T cells (not recorded which). The chain couples TRBV20-1 to TRBJ1-2; TCRdb outputs TRBD1, but without DNA this stays unchecked. This CDR3 reads CSASRRGAIPYGYTF.